The 19 T cell receptor beta chains given below trace back to one sample, sequenced in a study of blood T cell repertoires in COVID-19. Data came from immunoSEQ multiplex PCR; TCRdb stores just in-frame clones and leaves some out. The sample includes 90,000 to 150,000 clones, roughly 90% of them seen just once. Sequenced sample: peripheral blood. The receptor set was obtained from a human donor in a cohort sampled during active COVID-19.

This sequence joins TRBV27 and TRBJ2-3; 8 bases are a match to TRBD1. The germline V gene has CDR1 MNHEY and CDR2 SMNVEV (reference sequence). V lost 0 bases and J lost 9; bases outside the gene matches: 2. The CDR3 extends over 13 amino acids. The CDR3: CASSLSQGATQYF. The CDR3 coding sequence is TGTGCCAGCAGTTTATCTCAGGGGGCAACGCAGTATTTT.

The chain couples TRBV6-6 to TRBJ1-5; D unresolved. Germline assignment: CDR1 MNHNY and CDR2 SVGAGI (reference sequence). The CDR3 loop spans 15 amino acids. V lost 2 bases and J 0 bases, leaving 8 bases between the germline ends. The chain's CDR3 is CASSYRTDSNQPQHF. CDR3 nucleotide sequence: TGTGCCAGCAGTTACCGCACAGATAGCAATCAGCCCCAGCATTTT.

The V and J genes are TRBV5-1 and TRBJ2-5; 13 bases are a match to TRBD2. The CDR3 consists of 16 residues. V was pared by 7 bases and J by 4 bases, with 10 bases of the junction left unmatched. The germline V gene encodes CDR1 SGHRS and CDR2 YFSETQ. In nucleotides, the CDR3 is TGCGCCAGCTCTCCTTCCGGGACTAGCGGGGTAGAGACCCAGTACTTC. This encodes CASSPSGTSGVETQYF.

The chain joins TRBV6-2 or TRBV6-3 to TRBJ1-4; no definite D call. CDR3 length: 16 residues. V shed 5 bases and J shed 2 bases, with 15 bases lying between them. CDR1 and CDR2 (germline): MNHEY, SVGEGT. In nucleotides, the CDR3 is TGTGCCAGCAGTCGCCAGGTTTTTGTGACTAATGAAAAACTGTTTTTT. Amino acid sequence: CASSRQVFVTNEKLFF.

V and J are TRBV6-2 or TRBV6-3 and TRBJ1-5; 7 nucleotides line up with TRBD1. There are 17 residues in the CDR3. Germline CDR1 MNHEY, CDR2 SVGEGT. The V segment lost 0 bases and the J segment 3 bases; nucleotides outside the gene matches: 8. The DNA for the CDR3 is TGTGCCAGCAGTTACTCGATGACAGGGAAGGACAATCAGCCCCAGCATTTT. This codes for CASSYSMTGKDNQPQHF.

The V call is TRBV7-2, the J call TRBJ1-5; 10 nucleotides align to TRBD1. Germline V gene sequence: CDR1 SGHTA, CDR2 FQGNSA. Unmatched junction bases numbered 6, after V lost 5 bases and J lost 2 bases. CDR3 length equals 16 residues. The CDR3 loop reads CASSADRGRGNQPQHF. The DNA for the CDR3 is TGTGCCAGCAGCGCAGACAGGGGGCGAGGCAATCAGCCCCAGCATTTT.

J is TRBJ2-7 and V is TRBV11-3; tentatively, D is TRBD1 (5 bases). Germline CDR1 is SGHNT and CDR2 is YENEEA. CDR3 length: 14 residues. Deletions cut 3 bases from V and 0 bases from J, with 9 bases between. Written as DNA, the CDR3 is TGTGCCAGCAGCTTTAGGACACACTCCTACGAGCAGTACTTC. This sequence encodes CASSFRTHSYEQYF. Full variable domain (missing parts from reference TRBV11-3 and TRBJ2-7): EAGVVQSPRYKIIEKKQPVAFWCNPISGHNTLYWYLQNLGQGPELLIRYENEEAVDDSQLPKDRFSAERLKGVDSTLKIQPAELGDSAVYLCASSFRTHSYEQYFGPGTRLTVT.

V gene TRBV11-2 combines with J gene TRBJ1-1, with 7 bases aligning to TRBD1. V lost 5 bases to trimming and J lost 7 bases; unmatched junction nucleotides: 4. The V gene's germline CDR1 is SGHAT and CDR2 FQNNGV. The CDR3 extends over 12 amino acids. CDR3 sequence reads: CASSAGTVEAFF. For the CDR3, the DNA is TGTGCCAGCAGCGCAGGGACAGTTGAAGCTTTCTTT.

V gene TRBV7-6 combines with J gene TRBJ2-2, with 14 positions matching TRBD2. Germline CDR1 SGHVS, CDR2 FNYEAQ. The CDR3 extends over 17 amino acids. Unmatched junction bases numbered 4, after V lost 0 bases and J lost 7 bases. CDR3 DNA: TGTGCCAGCAGCTTAGCGACTAGCGGGAGGGTGATCGGGGAGCTGTTTTTT. This gives the protein CASSLATSGRVIGELFF. The whole variable domain, remainder taken from reference TRBV7-6 and TRBJ2-2, is GAGVSQSPRYKVTKRGQDVALRCDPISGHVSLYWYRQALGQGPEFLTYFNYEAQQDKSGLPNDRFSAERPEGSISTLTIQRTEQRDSAMYRCASSLATSGRVIGELFFGEGSRLTVL.

The gene calls are TRBV11-3 and TRBJ2-1; 7 bases map to TRBD2. CDR3 size: 16 residues. J gave up 7 bases and V 0 bases, and 9 bases lay outside the gene matches. Germline V gives CDR1 SGHNT, CDR2 YENEEA. The CDR3: CASSLETSLGLNEQFF. The DNA of the CDR3 is TGTGCCAGCAGCTTAGAGACTAGCTTAGGTTTGAATGAGCAGTTCTTC.

Only one count was recorded for this clone. This chain links TRBV6-6 with TRBJ2-7, with 14 bases aligning to TRBD2. CDR3 length equals 16 residues. J was trimmed by 5 bases and V by 5 bases; bases with no gene match: 8. The germline V gene has CDR1 MNHNY and CDR2 SVGAGI (reference sequence). In DNA, the CDR3 is TGTGCCAGCAGTCCGGGGACTAGCGGGAGATCGGACGAGCAGTACTTC. Protein product: CASSPGTSGRSDEQYF.

The chain uses TRBV6-5 and TRBJ1-4, with no clear D. Germline-derived CDR1 and CDR2 are MNHEY and SVGAGI. With 8 bases removed from V and 8 bases from J, the gap between germline ends came to 18 bases. The length of the CDR3 is 14 residues. For the CDR3, the DNA is TGTGCCAGCGGGAAGGGAGGGTTTGGAGAAAAACTGTTTTTT. It specifies CASGKGGFGEKLFF.

This chain links TRBV11-2 with TRBJ2-7, with D maybe TRBD1 (6 bases). CDR3 length: 16 amino acids. Deletions cut 5 bases from V and 2 bases from J, with 19 bases between. Germline assignment: CDR1 SGHAT and CDR2 FQNNGV. This CDR3 reads CASSRRDTGFTYEQYF. The CDR3 region has the DNA TGTGCCAGCAGCCGCCGGGACACTGGTTTCACCTACGAGCAGTACTTC.

V is TRBV5-4 and J is TRBJ1-1; no clear D gene. Trimming took off 1 base at V and 1 base at J, with 5 bases between the two ends. Looked up from germline, CDR1 is SGHNT and CDR2 is YYREEE (reference sequence). The CDR3 spans 13 residues. This CDR3 is CASSLRGNTEAFF. The CDR3 region has the DNA TGTGCCAGCAGCTTGCGAGGGAACACTGAAGCTTTCTTT.

The gene calls are TRBV7-2 and TRBJ2-3; 8 nucleotides agree with TRBD2. The CDR3 extends over 14 amino acids. Germline CDR1 reads SGHTA; CDR2 reads FQGNSA. The trim removed 1 base at V and 6 bases at J, leaving 3 bases unmatched. The CDR3 bases are TGTGCCAGCAGCTTAGGTGCGGGAGGCGATACGCAGTATTTT. As protein: CASSLGAGGDTQYF.

This chain uses TRBV7-9 with TRBJ2-1, with unresolved D. The CDR3 has 14 amino acids. The germline V and J ends were trimmed by 5 bases and 10 bases, with 18 bases remaining between them. Germline V gene sequence: CDR1 SEHNR, CDR2 FQNEAQ (reference sequence). CDR3 in amino acids: CASSPLGSGVEQFF. CDR3 coding DNA: TGTGCCAGCAGCCCTCTTGGGTCTGGAGTCGAGCAGTTCTTC. Filled out from reference TRBV7-9 and TRBJ2-1, the complete variable domain reads DTGVSQNPRHKITKRGQNVTFRCDPISEHNRLYWYRQTLGQGPEFLTYFQNEAQLEKSRLLSDRFSAERPKGSFSTLEIQRTEQGDSAMYLCASSPLGSGVEQFFGPGTRLTVL.

The rearrangement links TRBV14 to TRBJ1-4; 10 nucleotides line up with TRBD1. Germline trimming cut 6 bases from V and 6 bases from J; bases unmatched to any gene: 7. Germline CDR1 is SGHDN and CDR2 is FVKESK. This CDR3 is 15 amino acids long. The CDR3 sequence: CASSPTGGVHEKLFF. The CDR3 DNA reads TGTGCCAGCAGTCCGACAGGGGGCGTCCATGAAAAACTGTTTTTT.

The rearrangement links TRBV25-1 to TRBJ2-5; TRBD2 might be the D (6 bases). V shed 5 bases and J shed 1 base, with 14 bases lying between them. Germline CDR1 is MGHDK and CDR2 is SYGVNS. This CDR3 has 15 residues. The CDR3 nucleotides are TGTGCCAGCAGTCCCGCTGTGGGGGGCCAAGAGACCCAGTACTTC. This sequence encodes CASSPAVGGQETQYF. The full variable domain, in which reference TRBV25-1 and TRBJ2-5 provide the parts outside the CDR3, is EADIYQTPRYLVIGTGKKITLECSQTMGHDKMYWYQQDPGMELHLIHYSYGVNSTEKGDLSSESTVSRIRTEHFPLTLESARPSHTSQYLCASSPAVGGQETQYFGPGTRLLVL.

The chain recombines TRBV12-3 or TRBV12-4 with TRBJ2-3, with D perhaps matching TRBD2 (5 bases). The CDR3 covers 13 residues. V was clipped by 6 bases and J by 3 bases, with 10 bases between them. CDR3 region: CASRLRGTDTQYF. CDR3 nucleotide sequence: TGTGCCAGCAGACTGAGAGGGACAGATACGCAGTATTTT.